A single sample is the source of the 31 T cell receptor beta chains below, sequenced in a study of shared clonotypes between healthy human individuals. Data came from immunoSEQ multiplex PCR; TCRdb stores just in-frame clones and leaves some out. The table lists millions of clones, 85% to 95% of them singletons. The sequencing input was naive CD4+ T cells sorted from blood. The subset here: CD45RA+ positively selected. Receptors originate from a man younger than 35 in good health.

The V call is TRBV28, the J call TRBJ1-6, with a possible D match to TRBD1 (6 bases). CDR1 is MDHEN, CDR2 SYDVKM, per germline. Trimming took off 2 bases at V and 4 bases at J, with 9 bases between the two ends. This CDR3 is built from 15 residues. In DNA form, the CDR3 reads TGTGCCAGCAGTTTACACAGGGCTTATAATTCACCCCTCCACTTT. Translated, it gives CASSLHRAYNSPLHF.

The chain combines TRBV28 with TRBJ1-1; TRBD1 might be the D (6 bases). CDR3 length: 16 residues. Trimming removed 6 bases at V and 2 bases at J, with 19 bases between. The germline V gene encodes CDR1 MDHEN and CDR2 SYDVKM. Here the CDR3 DNA reads TGTGCCAGCAGGACTTCGGACAGAAGACTTAACACTGAAGCTTTCTTT. This encodes CASRTSDRRLNTEAFF.

The gene calls are TRBV7-6 and TRBJ2-7; 10 bases align to TRBD2. The CDR3 sequence is 19 residues long. The germline V gene encodes CDR1 SGHVS and CDR2 FNYEAQ. V gave up 2 bases and J gave up 2 bases; unmatched junction bases: 15. The CDR3 sequence: CASSLFASGGRASAYEQYF. The DNA for the CDR3 is TGTGCCAGCAGCTTATTCGCTAGCGGGGGACGAGCCTCCGCCTACGAGCAGTACTTC.

The V gene is TRBV14, the J gene TRBJ2-3; no firm D call. This CDR3 region has 13 residues. The germline V gene has CDR1 SGHDN and CDR2 FVKESK. V lost 1 base, J lost 4 bases, and 6 bases lay in between. CDR3 amino acids: CASSQGNSDTQYF. CDR3 nucleotides: TGTGCCAGCAGCCAAGGGAACTCAGATACGCAGTATTTT.

DNA for the CDR3: TGTGCCAGCAACGAGGGGGATCGCAATCAGCCCCAGCATTTT. This sequence encodes CASNEGDRNQPQHF. V gene TRBV6-6 combines with J gene TRBJ1-5, with a tentative D call TRBD1 (6 bases). V was cut by 7 bases and J by 2 bases, with 12 bases left in between. Germline values: CDR1 MNHNY, CDR2 SVGAGI (reference sequence). This CDR3 has 14 residues.

The chain carries TRBV5-1 and TRBJ2-3; 7 bases line up with TRBD1. Trimming took 1 base from V and 4 from J; bases not matched to a gene: 12. CDR3 length: 17 amino acids. Germline CDR1 reads SGHRS; CDR2 reads YFSETQ. Here the CDR3 DNA reads TGCGCCAGCAGCTTGTTGGGGTCGGGACAGATACCAGATACGCAGTATTTT. Its protein is CASSLLGSGQIPDTQYF.

This clone has only one observation. The chain has TRBV4-1 and TRBJ1-4; 8 bases match TRBD1. Losses at the gene ends were 1 base for V and 0 bases for J; bases not matched to a gene: 13. This CDR3 spans 20 amino acids. Germline assignment: CDR1 MGHRA and CDR2 YSYEKL. The CDR3 loop is CASSQVPLTGDLATNEKLFF. The CDR3 nucleotides are TGCGCCAGCAGCCAAGTCCCACTGACAGGGGACCTTGCAACTAATGAAAAACTGTTTTTT.

This chain joins TRBV30 and TRBJ1-5; possibly TRBD1 for D (5 bases). The CDR3 is 15 amino acids. Germline V gene data show CDR1 as GTSNPN and CDR2 as SVGIG (reference sequence). V dropped 4 bases and J dropped 1 base, with 14 bases sitting between them. The CDR3 reads CAWTGQGVSNQPQHF. CDR3 DNA sequence: TGTGCCTGGACAGGGCAAGGGGTAAGCAATCAGCCCCAGCATTTT. The entire variable domain, with the rest obtained from reference TRBV30 and TRBJ1-5, is as follows: SQTIHQWPATLVQPVGSPLSLECTVEGTSNPNLYWYRQAAGRGLQLLFYSVGIGQISSEVPQNLSASRPQDRQFILSSKKLLLSDSGFYLCAWTGQGVSNQPQHFGDGTRLSIL.

The chain carries TRBV10-3 and TRBJ2-3; the D call may be TRBD1 or TRBD2 (6 bases each). The CDR3 covers 14 residues. From germline, CDR1 is ENHRY and CDR2 SYGVKD. Trimming took 3 bases from V and 4 from J, leaving 11 bases between them. CDR3 nucleotide sequence: TGTGCCATCAGTGAAGGGGGGCCGTCAGATACGCAGTATTTT. Protein: CAISEGGPSDTQYF.

This chain joins TRBV19 and TRBJ2-3, with 8 positions matching TRBD1. Losses at the gene ends were 5 bases for V and 6 bases for J; bases not matched to a gene: 7. CDR1 is LNHDA and CDR2 is SQIVND in the germline V gene (reference sequence). CDR3 length: 14 residues. The CDR3 DNA reads as TGTGCCAGTAGTCCCAGGGGGCGATCGGATACGCAGTATTTT. Translated, it gives CASSPRGRSDTQYF.

This sequence joins TRBV5-4 and TRBJ2-2; D may be TRBD1 or TRBD2 (6 bases each). Per germline, CDR1 SGHNT and CDR2 YYREEE (reference sequence). V was trimmed by 2 bases and J by 6 bases, leaving 14 bases between them. The CDR3 runs to 15 residues. CDR3 protein: CASSFLQGGPGELFF. DNA of the CDR3: TGTGCCAGCAGCTTCCTACAGGGAGGCCCCGGGGAGCTGTTTTTT.

The rearrangement uses TRBV6-1 and TRBJ1-1; D is perhaps TRBD1 (5 bases). V was pared by 4 bases and J by 7 bases, with 19 bases between. The CDR3 is 15 amino acids. Germline assignment: CDR1 MNHNS and CDR2 SASEGT. The CDR3 reads CASSAFRGTPSEAFF. The CDR3 nucleotides read TGTGCCAGCAGTGCTTTCCGCGGGACCCCCAGTGAAGCTTTCTTT.

This clone was detected once. The chain uses TRBV19 and TRBJ2-3; 10 bases map to TRBD1. The CDR3 length is 15 residues. Germline CDR1 is LNHDA and CDR2 is SQIVND (reference sequence). V lost 4 bases, J lost 4 bases, and 5 bases stayed unmatched. CDR3 sequence: CASSKRQGAPDTQYF. CDR3 nucleotides: TGTGCCAGTAGTAAGAGACAGGGGGCTCCAGATACGCAGTATTTT.

The J gene is TRBJ2-7, the V gene TRBV18; 9 positions match TRBD2. The CDR3 spans 16 residues. V lost 1 base and J lost 1; bases outside the gene matches: 5. CDR1 and CDR2 from the germline V gene are KGHSH and LQKENI. The chain's CDR3 is CASSPRTSVSSYEQYF. The CDR3, as DNA: TGTGCCAGCTCACCACGGACTAGCGTCTCTTCCTACGAGCAGTACTTC.

The V gene is TRBV28, the J gene TRBJ1-5; possibly TRBD1 for D (5 bases). Germline V lookup: CDR1 MDHEN, CDR2 SYDVKM. The V gene lost 6 bases and the J gene lost 0 bases, with 9 bases spanning the gap. The CDR3 runs 14 residues. The CDR3 sequence: CASRHGGSNQPQHF. The CDR3 region has the DNA TGTGCCAGCAGGCACGGGGGTAGCAATCAGCCCCAGCATTTT.

The CDR3: CASSQGKGWNTDTQYF. CDR3 nucleotides: TGTGCCAGCAGCCAAGGTAAAGGCTGGAACACAGATACGCAGTATTTT. This rearrangement joins TRBV14 to TRBJ2-3, with D unresolved. There are 16 residues in the CDR3. Germline CDR1 reads SGHDN; CDR2 reads FVKESK. V was pared by 1 base and J by 2 bases, with 13 bases between.

This chain uses TRBV4-3 with TRBJ2-3; D ambiguous. Germline V gene lookup returns CDR1 LGHNA and CDR2 YSLEER. CDR3 length equals 13 residues. V dropped 4 bases and J dropped 4 bases, with 9 bases sitting between them. This chain's CDR3 is CASSLLLADTQYF. The CDR3 bases are TGCGCCAGCAGCCTCCTCCTGGCAGATACGCAGTATTTT.

CDR3 bases: TGCGCCAGCCGGGACTGGAGCTCCTACAATGAGCAGTTCTTC. Encoded protein: CASRDWSSYNEQFF. The V call is TRBV10-2, the J call TRBJ2-1, with a weak D call TRBD2 (6 bases). The CDR3 is made up of 14 amino acids. Trimming pared 8 bases from V and 0 bases from J, leaving 11 bases between. CDR1 and CDR2 (germline): WSHSY, SAAADI.

The chain employs TRBV2 and TRBJ1-2; D is unresolved. Germline CDR1 reads SNHLY; CDR2 reads FYNNEI. Trimming stripped 1 base from V and 3 bases from J, with 9 bases between. The length of the CDR3 is 14 residues. CDR3 sequence: CASSEGNADYGYTF. DNA of the CDR3: TGTGCCAGCAGTGAAGGGAACGCGGACTATGGCTACACCTTC.

Regarding this clone: Other DNA sequences in the same sample also yield this CDR3. Written as DNA, the CDR3 is TGTGCCAGCAGTTACGGGGTCAGCTCCTACGAGCAGTACTTC. It encodes CASSYGVSSYEQYF. V usage is TRBV6-5 and J usage is TRBJ2-7; no firm D call. The CDR3 spans 14 residues. The germline V and J ends were trimmed by 2 bases and 0 bases, with 8 bases remaining between them. CDR1 is MNHEY, CDR2 SVGAGI, per germline.

This rearrangement joins TRBV27 to TRBJ2-3, with D possibly called TRBD1 or TRBD2 (5 bases each). The CDR3 runs to 14 residues. Germline lookup yields CDR1 MNHEY and CDR2 SMNVEV (reference sequence). V gave up 3 bases and J gave up 2 bases, with 9 bases separating them. The CDR3 sequence: CASSLPGTTDTQYF. The CDR3 coding sequence is TGTGCCAGCAGTTTGCCAGGGACCACAGATACGCAGTATTTT.

The chain employs TRBV30 and TRBJ1-2; no reliable D call. The germline CDR1 and CDR2 sequences are GTSNPN and SVGIG (reference sequence). Trimming took 4 bases from V and 7 from J, leaving 13 bases between them. This CDR3 contains 12 residues. CDR3 sequence (DNA): TGTGCCTGGAAAACGACGACCCCTGGCTACACCTTC. It specifies CAWKTTTPGYTF.

A note on this clone: A clone one base away is much larger, so this may be a read error. The V gene is TRBV2, the J gene TRBJ1-1; no clear D. Germline CDR1 is SNHLY and CDR2 is FYNNEI. V was clipped by 3 bases and J by 1 base, with 3 bases between them. The CDR3 is made up of 12 amino acids. The CDR3 loop is CASSDRNTEAFF. CDR3 DNA: TGTGCCAGCAGTGACAGGAACACTGAAGCTTTCTTT.

This rearrangement joins TRBV2 to TRBJ2-1; perhaps TRBD1 as D (6 bases). CDR3 length: 16 residues. The germline gives CDR1 SNHLY, CDR2 FYNNEI. The germline V and J ends were trimmed by 5 bases and 4 bases, with 18 bases remaining between them. The CDR3: CASSQGSGTLYNEQFF. The CDR3 nucleotides are TGTGCCAGCAGTCAAGGTTCCGGGACATTGTACAATGAGCAGTTCTTC.

This chain connects TRBV6-6 to TRBJ1-2; D uncertain. V was clipped by 4 bases and J by 5 bases, with 8 bases between them. The CDR3 extends over 12 amino acids. Germline V CDR1 and CDR2: MNHNY, SVGAGI (reference sequence). CDR3: CASSLSDYGYTF. DNA of the CDR3: TGTGCCAGCAGTTTGTCAGATTATGGCTACACCTTC.

The gene calls are TRBV6-6 and TRBJ1-4, with D unresolved. Germline CDR1 reads MNHNY; CDR2 reads SVGAGI (reference sequence). The V and J ends lost 5 bases and 7 bases respectively, with 5 bases between them. This CDR3 is 11 amino acids long. In DNA, the CDR3 is TGTGCCAGCAGTCCGTCTGAAAAACTGTTTTTT. It specifies CASSPSEKLFF.

The chain combines TRBV6-1 with TRBJ1-2; tentative D call: TRBD1 (5 bases). Germline-derived CDR1 and CDR2 are MNHNS and SASEGT. The CDR3 is made up of 15 amino acids. With 6 bases removed from V and 3 bases from J, the gap between germline ends came to 17 bases. In DNA, the CDR3 is TGTGCCAGCAGCGGGGCGGGAGGGAATGACTATGGCTACACCTTC. Protein sequence: CASSGAGGNDYGYTF.

The rearrangement uses TRBV30 and TRBJ1-1, with D maybe TRBD1 (5 bases). The length of the CDR3 is 13 residues. The V end lost 2 bases, the J end lost 4 bases, and 11 bases lay between the germline ends. Germline loops: CDR1 GTSNPN, CDR2 SVGIG (reference sequence). CDR3 residues: CAWSLWGVTEAFF. The CDR3 DNA follows: TGTGCCTGGAGTTTGTGGGGGGTCACTGAAGCTTTCTTT.

About this clone: Distinct nucleotide sequences in the sample also encode this CDR3. This chain links TRBV28 with TRBJ1-2, with D maybe TRBD1 (5 bases). Germline V gene data show CDR1 as MDHEN and CDR2 as SYDVKM. Trimming stripped 5 bases from V and 5 bases from J, with 12 bases between. This CDR3 contains 13 residues. The CDR3 region is CASSRGTGYGYTF. As DNA, the CDR3 is TGTGCCAGCAGTCGAGGGACGGGTTATGGCTACACCTTC.

The V call is TRBV18, the J call TRBJ2-1; D gene ambiguous. V gave up 0 bases and J gave up 8 bases, with 8 bases separating them. The V gene's germline CDR1 is KGHSH and CDR2 LQKENI. The CDR3 has 13 amino acids. The CDR3 here is CASSPPTRHEQFF. CDR3 coding DNA: TGTGCCAGCTCACCACCGACGCGGCATGAGCAGTTCTTC. Complete variable domain (other parts from reference TRBV18 and TRBJ2-1): NAGVMQNPRHLVRRRGQEARLRCSPMKGHSHVYWYRQLPEEGLKFMVYLQKENIIDESGMPKERFSAEFPKEGPSILRIQQVVRGDSAAYFCASSPPTRHEQFFGPGTRLTVL.

On this clone itself: A read error may explain this, as a much larger clone is one base away. The rearrangement links TRBV11-2 to TRBJ2-2; D is ambiguous. In germline, CDR1 is SGHAT, CDR2 FQNNGV. The CDR3 runs 11 residues. The ends were cut back, 0 bases at V and 7 bases at J, with 0 bases in the middle. This chain's CDR3 is CASSLDGELFF. CDR3 coding DNA: TGTGCCAGCAGCTTAGACGGGGAGCTGTTTTTT.